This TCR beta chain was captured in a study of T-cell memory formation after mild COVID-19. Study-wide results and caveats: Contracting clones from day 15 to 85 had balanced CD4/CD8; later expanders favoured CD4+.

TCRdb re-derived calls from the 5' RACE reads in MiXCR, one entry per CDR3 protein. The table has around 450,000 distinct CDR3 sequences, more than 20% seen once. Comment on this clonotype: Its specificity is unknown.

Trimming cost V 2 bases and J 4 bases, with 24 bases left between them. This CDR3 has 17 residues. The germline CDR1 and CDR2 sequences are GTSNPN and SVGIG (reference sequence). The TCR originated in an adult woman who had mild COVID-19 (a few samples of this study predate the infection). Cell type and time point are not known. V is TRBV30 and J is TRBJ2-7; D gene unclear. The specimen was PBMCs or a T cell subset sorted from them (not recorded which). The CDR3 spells CAWSPTNRRTQAYEQYF. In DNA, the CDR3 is TGTGCCTGGAGTCCAACAAACAGAAGGACCCAAGCTTACGAGCAGTACTTC.